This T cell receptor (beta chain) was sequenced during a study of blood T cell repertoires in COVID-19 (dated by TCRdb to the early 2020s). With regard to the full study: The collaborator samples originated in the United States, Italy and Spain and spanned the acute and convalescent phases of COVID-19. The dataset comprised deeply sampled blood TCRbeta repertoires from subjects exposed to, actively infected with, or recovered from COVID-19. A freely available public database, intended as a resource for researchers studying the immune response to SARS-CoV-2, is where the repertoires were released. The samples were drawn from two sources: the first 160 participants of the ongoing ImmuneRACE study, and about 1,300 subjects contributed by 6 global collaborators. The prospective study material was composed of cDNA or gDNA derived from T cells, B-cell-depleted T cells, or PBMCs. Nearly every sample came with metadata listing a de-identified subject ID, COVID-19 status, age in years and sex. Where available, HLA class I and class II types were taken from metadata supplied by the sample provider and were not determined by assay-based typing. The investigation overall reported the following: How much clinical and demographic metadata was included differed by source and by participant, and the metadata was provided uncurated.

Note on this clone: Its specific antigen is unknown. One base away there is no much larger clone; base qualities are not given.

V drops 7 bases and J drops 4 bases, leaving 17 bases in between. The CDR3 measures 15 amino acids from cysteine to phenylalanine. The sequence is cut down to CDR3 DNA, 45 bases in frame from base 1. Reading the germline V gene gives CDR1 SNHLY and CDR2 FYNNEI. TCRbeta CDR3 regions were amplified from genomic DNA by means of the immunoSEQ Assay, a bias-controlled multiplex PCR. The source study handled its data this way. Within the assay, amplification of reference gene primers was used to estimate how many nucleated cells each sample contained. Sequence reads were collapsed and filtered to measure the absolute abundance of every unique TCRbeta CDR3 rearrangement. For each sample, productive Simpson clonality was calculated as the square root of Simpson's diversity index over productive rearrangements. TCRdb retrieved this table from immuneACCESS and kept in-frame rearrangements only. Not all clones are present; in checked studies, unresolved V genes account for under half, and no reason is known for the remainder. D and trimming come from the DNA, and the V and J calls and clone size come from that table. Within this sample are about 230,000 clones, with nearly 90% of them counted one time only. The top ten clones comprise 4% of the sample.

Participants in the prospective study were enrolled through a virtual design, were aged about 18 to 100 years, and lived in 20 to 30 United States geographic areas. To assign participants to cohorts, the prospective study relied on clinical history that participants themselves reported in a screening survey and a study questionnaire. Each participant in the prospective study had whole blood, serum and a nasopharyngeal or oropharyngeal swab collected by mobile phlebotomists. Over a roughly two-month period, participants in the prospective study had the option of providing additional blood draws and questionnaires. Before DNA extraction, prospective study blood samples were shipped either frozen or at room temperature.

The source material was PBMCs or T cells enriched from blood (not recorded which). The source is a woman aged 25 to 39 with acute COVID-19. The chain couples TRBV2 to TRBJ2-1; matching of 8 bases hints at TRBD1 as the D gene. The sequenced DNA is TGTGCCAGCACCCGGGGGGACAGGACGTACAATGAGCAGTTCTTC. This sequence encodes CASTRGDRTYNEQFF.